The 27 T cell receptor beta chains listed next were all sequenced from one sample in a study of immune evolution from preneoplasia to lung adenocarcinoma (dated by TCRdb to the early 2020s). Libraries were built with the immunoSEQ multiplex PCR assay. TCRdb obtained this table from immuneACCESS and retained in-frame rearrangements with V and J assigned. These tables miss some clones; where compared with another copy, unresolved V genes account for less than half of the shortfall, and the remainder is unexplained. The sample table shows approximately 15,000 clones, and 65% to 90% are seen once. 2.5% to 3% of the sample lies in the top ten. Sequencing used FFPE lung adenocarcinoma in situ tissue. Sample cell subset or site, as interpreted from the label and publication: preinvasive adenocarcinoma in situ (AIS). The source is a donor at least 70 years old with lung adenocarcinoma.

This clone was recorded only once. The chain combines TRBV27 with TRBJ1-2; no clear D gene. This CDR3 has 13 residues. Germline values: CDR1 MNHEY, CDR2 SMNVEV (reference sequence). Trimming took 8 bases from V and 3 from J, leaving 13 bases between them. CDR3 in DNA: TGTGCCAGCGCGCCGTGGCAGGACTATGGCTACACCTTC. Residues: CASAPWQDYGYTF.

This clone turned up a few times. V gene TRBV19 combines with J gene TRBJ2-7; the match to TRBD2 covers 10 bases. This CDR3 region has 15 residues. V trimming: 5 bases; J trimming: 0 bases; junction bases outside the gene matches: 4. Germline V gene sequence: CDR1 LNHDA, CDR2 SQIVND (reference sequence). CDR3 loop: CASSPSGRASYEQYF. In nucleotides, the CDR3 is TGTGCCAGTAGTCCTAGCGGGAGAGCCTCCTACGAGCAGTACTTC.

This chain uses TRBV25-1 with TRBJ2-1; D is perhaps TRBD1 or TRBD2 (6 bases each). Germline lookup yields CDR1 MGHDK and CDR2 SYGVNS. This CDR3 has 12 amino acids. The V gene lost 6 bases and the J gene lost 16 bases, with 19 bases spanning the gap. As DNA, the CDR3 is TGTGCCAGCAGCCTAGGAGGGGGGCCCTGCTTCTTC. It specifies CASSLGGGPCFF.

The chain employs TRBV18 and TRBJ2-2, with 14 positions matching TRBD2. Looked up from germline, CDR1 is KGHSH and CDR2 is LQKENI. V lost 2 bases and J lost 3; bases outside the gene matches: 5. CDR3 length: 18 residues. CDR3 coding DNA: TGTGCCAGCTCACCAGTCTCGGGACTAGCGGGAGACACCGGGGAGCTGTTTTTT. Amino acids: CASSPVSGLAGDTGELFF.

The table lists this clone with a count of one. The V call is TRBV10-3, the J call TRBJ2-7; 10 nucleotides line up with TRBD1. Losses at the gene ends were 4 bases for V and 3 bases for J; bases not matched to a gene: 6. The CDR3 spans 15 residues. Germline V CDR1 and CDR2: ENHRY, SYGVKD. CDR3 sequence (DNA): TGTGCCATCAGTGGCTGGGACAGGGGATTCTACGAGCAGTACTTC. Translation gives CAISGWDRGFYEQYF.

The rearrangement joins TRBV4-1 to TRBJ2-7, with TRBD1 matching 7 bases. Germline V gives CDR1 MGHRA, CDR2 YSYEKL. V was clipped by 0 bases and J by 7 bases; unmatched bases: 6. The length of the CDR3 is 14 residues. The CDR3: CASSQDMTGREQYF. CDR3 nucleotide sequence: TGCGCCAGCAGCCAAGATATGACAGGGCGGGAGCAGTACTTC.

V usage is TRBV7-2 and J usage is TRBJ2-7; no reliable D call. V gave up 3 bases and J gave up 6 bases, with 18 bases separating them. Germline-derived CDR1 and CDR2 are SGHTA and FQGNSA. The CDR3 consists of 15 residues. The CDR3 spells CASSFFRWENGEQYF. The CDR3 DNA reads as TGTGCCAGCAGCTTTTTTCGTTGGGAAAATGGCGAGCAGTACTTC.

V usage is TRBV9 and J usage is TRBJ2-3; no clear D gene. The CDR3 is made up of 14 amino acids. Germline lookup yields CDR1 SGDLS and CDR2 YYNGEE. Trimming took 4 bases from V and 2 from J, leaving 11 bases between them. Here the CDR3 reads CASSPNTDTDTQYF. CDR3 in DNA: TGTGCCAGCAGCCCAAACACCGACACAGATACGCAGTATTTT.

This sequence joins TRBV11-3 and TRBJ2-7; perhaps D is TRBD1 or TRBD2 (5 bases each). V gave up 4 bases and J gave up 2 bases, with 12 bases separating them. The V gene's germline CDR1 is SGHNT and CDR2 YENEEA. This CDR3 region has 14 residues. The CDR3 DNA reads as TGTGCCAGCAGCTATCGTCCGGGGCCCTACGAGCAGTACTTC. Protein: CASSYRPGPYEQYF.

The chain employs TRBV6-4 and TRBJ1-5, with 9 bases aligning to TRBD1. The CDR3 has 12 residues. The germline V gene has CDR1 MRHNA and CDR2 SNTAGT. The CDR3 spells CTTTGGVQPQHF. CDR3 DNA: TGTACAACAACAGGGGGCGTTCAGCCCCAGCATTTT.

V and J are TRBV18 and TRBJ2-5; 10 positions agree with TRBD2. J gave up 2 bases and V 3 bases, and 6 bases lay outside the gene matches. Per the germline V gene, CDR1 is KGHSH and CDR2 is LQKENI. CDR3 length: 16 amino acids. In DNA, the CDR3 is TGTGCCAGCTCACCCACACTAGCGGGGTATCAAGAGACCCAGTACTTC. Its translation: CASSPTLAGYQETQYF.

This clone was recorded only once. V is TRBV6-1 and J is TRBJ1-3, with D uncertain. This CDR3 has 13 residues. Germline V gene lookup returns CDR1 MNHNS and CDR2 SASEGT. V lost 7 bases and J 0 bases, leaving 7 bases between the germline ends. The CDR3 nucleotides read TGTGCCAGCACCCGGGCCTCTGGAAACACCATATATTTT. Translation: CASTRASGNTIYF.

The V and J genes are TRBV30 and TRBJ1-2; D remains unclear. The CDR3 consists of 15 residues. Germline V CDR1 and CDR2: GTSNPN, SVGIG (reference sequence). Trimming took 0 bases from V and 0 from J, leaving 11 bases between them. CDR3 loop: CAWSVYNGANYGYTF. CDR3 in DNA: TGTGCCTGGAGTGTATATAACGGGGCTAACTATGGCTACACCTTC.

This rearrangement joins TRBV4-2 to TRBJ2-5; D assignment may be TRBD1 or TRBD2 (6 bases each). The CDR3 has 15 amino acids. Trimming took 4 bases from V and 4 from J, leaving 16 bases between them. In germline, CDR1 is LGHNA, CDR2 YNFKEQ. The CDR3 spells CASSPIVGGRETQYF. DNA for the CDR3: TGTGCCAGCAGCCCAATCGTTGGGGGGCGAGAGACCCAGTACTTC.

The chain joins TRBV6-6 to TRBJ2-1; TRBD1 aligns across 7 bases. The CDR3 runs 15 residues. Germline V lookup: CDR1 MNHNY, CDR2 SVGAGI (reference sequence). The V gene end was trimmed by 2 bases and the J gene end by 8 bases; junction bases not matched to a gene: 9. This chain's CDR3 is CASSYPTTRGHEQFF. The CDR3 DNA follows: TGTGCCAGCAGTTACCCGACAACGAGGGGGCATGAGCAGTTCTTC.

This clone occurred once. The rearrangement links TRBV6-5 to TRBJ1-3; the D is unclear. V was trimmed by 2 bases and J by 7 bases, leaving 9 bases between them. Germline V gene lookup returns CDR1 MNHEY and CDR2 SVGAGI. The CDR3 totals 13 residues. The CDR3 DNA follows: TGTGCCAGCAGTTACGCGGGAGGGAACACCATATATTTT. Protein product: CASSYAGGNTIYF.

The chain uses TRBV18 and TRBJ2-1; 9 bases map to TRBD1. The ends lost 4 bases at V and 8 bases at J; junction bases unmatched: 12. This CDR3 region has 16 residues. CDR1 and CDR2 from the germline V gene are KGHSH and LQKENI. CDR3 loop: CASSLTRDRVVDEQFF. The CDR3, as DNA: TGTGCCAGCTCACTCACCCGGGACAGGGTTGTAGATGAGCAGTTCTTC.

The J gene is TRBJ2-3, the V gene TRBV28; 7 nucleotides match TRBD2. The length of the CDR3 is 15 residues. Germline CDR1 is MDHEN and CDR2 is SYDVKM. Germline trimming cut 7 bases from V and 1 base from J; bases unmatched to any gene: 8. CDR3 loop: CASTKTSSGTDTQYF. CDR3 in DNA: TGTGCCAGCACTAAGACTAGCTCGGGCACAGATACGCAGTATTTT.

V gene TRBV18 combines with J gene TRBJ2-2; possibly TRBD1 for D (6 bases). CDR1 KGHSH and CDR2 LQKENI come from the germline V gene. The CDR3 runs 14 residues. V lost 3 bases and J 5 bases, leaving 10 bases between the germline ends. CDR3 DNA sequence: TGTGCCAGCTCACCCCGACAGGCAACCGGGGAGCTGTTTTTT. Protein sequence: CASSPRQATGELFF.

This chain joins TRBV2 and TRBJ2-1; D ambiguous. V was cut by 3 bases and J by 5 bases, with 11 bases left in between. There are 14 residues in the CDR3. CDR1 and CDR2 (germline): SNHLY, FYNNEI. In DNA, the CDR3 is TGTGCCAGCAGTGATTTCGTCCTGGACAATGAGCAGTTCTTC. This encodes CASSDFVLDNEQFF.

CDR3 loop: CASSLARGDIQYF. The CDR3 DNA reads as TGTGCCAGCAGCTTAGCCCGGGGGGACATTCAGTACTTC. V usage is TRBV7-2 and J usage is TRBJ2-4; 7 positions agree with TRBD2. There are 13 residues in the CDR3. Losses at the gene ends were 0 bases for V and 8 bases for J; bases not matched to a gene: 1. Looked up from germline, CDR1 is SGHTA and CDR2 is FQGNSA.

J is TRBJ2-5 and V is TRBV7-2; 7 bases are a match to TRBD1. This CDR3 region has 16 residues. Losses at the gene ends were 5 bases for V and 4 bases for J; bases not matched to a gene: 13. Per the germline V gene, CDR1 is SGHTA and CDR2 is FQGNSA. This CDR3 is CASSVTGQLLGETQYF. The CDR3 coding sequence is TGTGCCAGCAGCGTGACGGGACAGCTCTTAGGAGAGACCCAGTACTTC. Full variable domain (outside the CDR3, taken from reference TRBV7-2 and TRBJ2-5): GAGVSQSPSNKVTEKGKDVELRCDPISGHTALYWYRQSLGQGLEFLIYFQGNSAPDKSGLPSDRFSAERTGGSVSTLTIQRTQQEDSAVYLCASSVTGQLLGETQYFGPGTRLLVL.

The CDR3 DNA reads as TGCAGCGTTGAATTGGGAGGGGGCCCTGAAAAACTGTTTTTT. It encodes CSVELGGGPEKLFF. The J gene is TRBJ1-4, the V gene TRBV29-1; TRBD1 aligns across 7 bases. The CDR3 covers 14 residues. Germline V gene lookup returns CDR1 SQVTM and CDR2 ANQGSEA. V lost 2 bases, J lost 7 bases, and 7 bases stayed unmatched.

The sample holds one count of this clone. The chain uses TRBV10-2 and TRBJ2-3; unclear D gene. This CDR3 contains 14 residues. Germline V gene sequence: CDR1 WSHSY, CDR2 SAAADI. Trimming took 8 bases from V and 9 from J, leaving 21 bases between them. This CDR3 reads CASGISLLHGTQYF. The CDR3 nucleotides read TGCGCCAGCGGAATTAGCCTCCTCCACGGGACGCAGTATTTT.

The chain combines TRBV6-1 with TRBJ2-7, with 7 bases matching TRBD2. This CDR3 comprises 14 residues. In germline, CDR1 is MNHNS, CDR2 SASEGT. Unmatched junction bases numbered 9, after V lost 6 bases and J lost 4 bases. The CDR3 DNA reads TGTGCCAGCAGGCCCGGACTAGAAAATTACGAGCAGTACTTC. Its protein is CASRPGLENYEQYF.

This clone was detected only once. The J gene is TRBJ2-2, the V gene TRBV25-1, with TRBD1 identical over 7 bases. The CDR3 consists of 16 residues. Losses at the gene ends were 6 bases for V and 2 bases for J; bases not matched to a gene: 9. Germline-derived CDR1 and CDR2 are MGHDK and SYGVNS. The CDR3 region is CASRQRQGPNTGELFF. The CDR3 DNA reads as TGTGCCAGCAGACAGAGACAGGGACCCAACACCGGGGAGCTGTTTTTT.

The CDR3 DNA is TGCGCCAGCTTACCAGGGGCGAACACCGGGGAGCTGTTTTTT. Its protein product is CASLPGANTGELFF. The V gene is TRBV5-1, the J gene TRBJ2-2; D might be TRBD1 (6 bases). Per the germline V gene, CDR1 is SGHRS and CDR2 is YFSETQ. Between the trimmed V and J ends, which lost 7 bases and 0 bases, there was a span of 10 bases. The CDR3 runs 14 residues.